This T cell receptor beta chain was sequenced for a study of control samples from healthy donors and cancer patients. Germline CDR1 is SGHRS and CDR2 is YFSETQ. V lost 0 bases and J lost 3, with 16 bases in between. The CDR3 length is 17 residues. Using immunoSEQ multiplex PCR, the repertoire was profiled, and TCRdb retains in-frame clones only, with some absent. The top ten hold approximately 4% of the sample, which has fewer than 200,000 clones, 93% seen once. The source is a woman aged 55 to 70 in good health. The chain recombines TRBV5-1 with TRBJ1-5; no definite D call. Material: blood. The CDR3 nucleotides read TGCGCCAGCAGCTTGGGGATCGGCAGTGATTACAATCAGCCCCAGCATTTT. Protein product: CASSLGIGSDYNQPQHF.